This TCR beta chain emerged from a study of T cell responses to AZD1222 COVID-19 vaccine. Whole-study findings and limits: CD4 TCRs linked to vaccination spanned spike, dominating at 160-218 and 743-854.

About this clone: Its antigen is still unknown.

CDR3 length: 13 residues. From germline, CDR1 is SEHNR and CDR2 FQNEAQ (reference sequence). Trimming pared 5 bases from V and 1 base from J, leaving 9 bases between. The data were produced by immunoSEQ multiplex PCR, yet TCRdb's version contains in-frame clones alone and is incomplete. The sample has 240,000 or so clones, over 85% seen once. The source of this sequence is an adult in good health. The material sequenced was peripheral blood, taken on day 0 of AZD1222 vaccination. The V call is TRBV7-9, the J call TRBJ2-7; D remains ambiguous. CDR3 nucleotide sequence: TGTGCCAGCAGCGACGGAGCGTCCTACGAGCAGTACTTC. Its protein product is CASSDGASYEQYF. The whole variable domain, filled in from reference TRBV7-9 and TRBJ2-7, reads DTGVSQNPRHKITKRGQNVTFRCDPISEHNRLYWYRQTLGQGPEFLTYFQNEAQLEKSRLLSDRFSAERPKGSFSTLEIQRTEQGDSAMYLCASSDGASYEQYFGPGTRLTVT.